A selection of T cell receptor beta chains follows, all from one sample in a study of blood T cell repertoires in COVID-19. Libraries were prepared by immunoSEQ multiplex PCR; TCRdb keeps only in-frame clonotypes and omits some of them. The sample has about 140,000 clones, roughly 85% seen once. Sequencing used peripheral blood. The origin of the receptors is a man aged 55 to 70 with acute or convalescent COVID-19. Both conserved end residues are part of each CDR3. D genes are given only for firm matches. For some rows the clone size is stated as once, few or many, or as a class when expanded; others skip it.

>TRBJ1-2|TRBV19|few|TRBD1
CASRAGQGVGIYTF
TGTGCCAGTAGGGCGGGACAGGGCGTTGGAATCTACACCTTC
>TRBJ2-2|TRBV19|-|TRBD1
CASRPPTGGASGTGELFF
TGTGCCAGTAGGCCCCCGACAGGGGGCGCTTCAGGCACCGGGGAGCTGTTTTTT
>TRBJ1-1|TRBV18|-|-
CASSPSTLNTEAFF
TGTGCCAGCTCACCAAGCACTTTGAACACTGAAGCTTTCTTT
>TRBJ1-5|TRBV24-1|-|-
CATSDPRTGNQPQHF
TGTGCCACCAGTGATCCTCGGACAGGCAATCAGCCCCAGCATTTT
>TRBJ1-1|TRBV7-2|-|-
CASSSAGVRTEAFF
TGTGCCAGCAGCTCCGCGGGGGTTCGGACTGAAGCTTTCTTT
>TRBJ2-1|TRBV27|-|-
CASSPHSKPTYNEQFF
TGTGCCAGCAGCCCTCACTCTAAACCAACCTACAATGAGCAGTTCTTC
>TRBJ2-3|TRBV5-1|-|TRBD1
CASSLVGQGASDTQYF
TGCGCCAGCAGCTTGGTGGGACAGGGGGCCTCAGATACGCAGTATTTT
>TRBJ1-4|TRBV30|-|TRBD1
CAWSVLYRGEKLFF
TGTGCCTGGAGTGTTTTATACAGGGGTGAAAAACTGTTTTTT
>TRBJ1-1|TRBV28|few|-
CASSLNQGYVDKNTEAFF
TGTGCCAGCAGTCTGAACCAGGGGTACGTGGATAAGAACACTGAAGCTTTCTTT
>TRBJ1-1|TRBV9|-|-
CASGDTEAFF
TGTGCCAGCGGAGACACTGAAGCTTTCTTT
>TRBJ1-5|TRBV6-5|-|-
CASSLRKESNQPQHF
TGTGCCAGCAGTCTGCGAAAGGAGAGCAATCAGCCCCAGCATTTT
>TRBJ2-7|TRBV3-1/TRBV3-2|-|TRBD1
CASSYSGQGAFKQYF
TGTGCCAGCAGCTACAGCGGACAGGGGGCCTTCAAGCAGTACTTC
>TRBJ2-7|TRBV2|-|-
CASSTSYEQYF
TGTGCCAGCAGTACTAGCTACGAGCAGTACTTC
>TRBJ2-2|TRBV7-3|-|TRBD2
CASSSLGGTSSNTGELFF
TGTGCCAGCAGCTCCCTCGGCGGGACTAGCAGTAACACCGGGGAGCTGTTTTTT
>TRBJ1-1|TRBV2|-|-
CASREHTEAFF
TGTGCCAGCAGGGAGCACACTGAAGCTTTCTTT
>TRBJ2-5|TRBV7-2|-|-
CASSPPGQTSETQYF
TGTGCCAGCAGTCCACCGGGACAAACATCCGAGACCCAGTACTTC